The entry that follows covers one TCR beta chain sequence. What it binds is unknown. These data are taken from a study of T cell repertoires in ileal Crohn's disease. Study overall: Postoperative therapy was given to about half: some eleven thiopurines, around 18 anti-TNF agents. Biopsies at the proximal margin of the resected specimen form MI samples. General study points: Sorted CD8 T cells held more high-frequency clones than CD4.

The CDR3 spans 14 residues. The V end was cut by 2 bases, the J end by 0 bases, with 6 bases between. Germline CDR1 is MNHEY and CDR2 is SMNVEV (reference sequence). TCRdb's table, derived via immunoSEQ multiplex PCR, lists solely in-frame clones and lacks some. Of about 5,700 clones in the sample, about 73% were seen once. As to time point: proximal margin of the surgical specimen (macroscopically non-inflamed). Adults with ileal or ileocolonic Crohn's disease and an indication for resection were eligible. The V gene is TRBV27, the J gene TRBJ2-3; no clear D. This sequence was found in an adult with Crohn's disease. The specimen sequenced was ileal tissue. In DNA, the CDR3 is TGTGCCAGCAGTTTACGACTCAGCACAGATACGCAGTATTTT. Translating gives CASSLRLSTDTQYF.